This passage covers 3 T cell receptor beta chains from one sample sequenced in a study of regulatory T cells in long-lasting Graves disease. Construction of the TCR beta libraries employed iRepertoire HTBI primers in conjunction with Arm-PCR of CDR3 regions. TCRdb used MiXCR to reprocess the multiplex PCR reads, holding one entry per CDR3 protein. The sample lists approximately 400,000 distinct CDR3 sequences, more than 13% seen once, with over 15% in the top ten. Time point meaning: newly diagnosed GD, antithyroid drugs for less than 3 months. Generation of the TCR library employed RNA extracted from PBMCs. The same specimen was also included in a second study, on T cells in Graves' hyperthyroidism and ophthalmopathy.

The source was peripheral blood mononuclear cells (PBMCs), collected at new diagnosis, from a patient treated with antithyroid drugs. The receptor source for this set is a young woman with Graves disease.

This clonotype has a count of ten or more. The V and J genes are TRBV9 and TRBJ2-3; perhaps D is TRBD1 or TRBD2 (6 bases each). V gave up 4 bases and J gave up 2 bases, with 17 bases separating them. CDR3 size: 16 residues. Germline loops: CDR1 SGDLS, CDR2 YYNGEE. CDR3 residues: CASSSSRGLTTDTQYF. In nucleotides, the CDR3 is TGTGCCAGCAGCTCCAGTCGGGGGCTGACCACAGATACGCAGTATTTT.

This clonotype was picked up many times. The genes are TRBV5-1 and TRBJ1-1; D perhaps matches TRBD1 (6 bases). Germline V lookup: CDR1 SGHRS, CDR2 YFSETQ. V was clipped by 4 bases and J by 1 base, with 14 bases between them. CDR3 length: 15 amino acids. The CDR3: CASSPLDSTNTEAFF. CDR3 coding DNA: TGCGCCAGCAGCCCATTGGACAGCACGAACACTGAAGCTTTCTTT.

This clonotype was seen many times. The chain's CDR3 is CASSLGRRGFQPQHF. In DNA, the CDR3 is TGTGCCAGCAGTTTAGGGCGCAGGGGGTTTCAGCCCCAGCATTTT. V gene TRBV12-3 or TRBV12-4 combines with J gene TRBJ1-5; 7 bases line up with TRBD1. The CDR3 extends over 15 amino acids. After removal of 1 base from V and 6 bases from J, the junction contained 6 bases not matched to a gene.